This TCR beta chain comes out of a study of blood T cell repertoires in COVID-19. Study context: Material from acute and convalescent COVID-19 was sourced from the United States, Italy and Spain. Sample material is recorded as cDNA or gDNA derived from T cells, B-cell-depleted T cells, or PBMCs.

Unmatched junction bases numbered 7, after V lost 0 bases and J lost 3 bases. This CDR3 comprises 17 residues. Germline lookup yields CDR1 SGHDT and CDR2 YYEEEE. Original analysis: Estimation of nucleated cell counts was performed using reference gene primer amplification. Here immunoSEQ multiplex PCR was the method, and the copy in TCRdb shows in-frame clones only, minus some. Clone size and V and J calls were adopted from that table, with D and trimming inferred from the DNA. The table lists 86,000 or so clones, roughly 95% of them singletons. The sequenced sample was peripheral blood. This TCR was recovered from a human donor with active COVID-19. The donor label of this sample is uncertain. This chain links TRBV5-6 with TRBJ2-2; 8 bases are a match to TRBD2. The CDR3 bases are TGTGCCAGCAGCTTGGATAGGGCTAGCGGGTACACCGGGGAGCTGTTTTTT. Translation: CASSLDRASGYTGELFF.